This T cell receptor (beta chain) was captured in a study of shared clonotypes between healthy human individuals. Germline values: CDR1 SGHAT, CDR2 FQNNGV. The CDR3 consists of 14 residues. Trimming took 4 bases from V and 0 from J, leaving 7 bases between them. Unsorted PBMC DNA was run through sequencing on ten immunoSEQ deep assay plates. This table comes from immunoSEQ multiplex PCR, and its TCRdb copy is limited to in-frame clones, with some not included. The sample records about half a million clones, 70% to 80% being singletons. This sequence joins TRBV11-2 and TRBJ1-3; no clear D. What was sequenced was PBMCs. The clonotype originates from a woman aged 40 to 50 in good health. Some clones in this sample may be carry-over from other donors' samples. CDR3 amino acids: CASSWTDSGNTIYF. CDR3 bases: TGTGCCAGCAGCTGGACTGACTCTGGAAACACCATATATTTT.